The present entry profiles one T cell receptor beta chain with its context. Per the authors' pipeline: Reference gene primer amplification in the assay estimated nucleated cell counts. Repertoires were generated with immunoSEQ multiplex PCR, while TCRdb's copy carries only in-frame clones and drops some. That table supplies the V and J calls and clone size; D and trimming were determined from the DNA. Among approximately 150,000 clones listed, about 91% were seen once. This sample was taken from a study of blood T cell repertoires in COVID-19. Study-wide background: Samples came from the United States, Italy and Spain, spanning acute and convalescent COVID-19. From T cells, B-cell-depleted T cells, or PBMCs came the material, which was cDNA or gDNA.

Deletions cut 3 bases from V and 5 bases from J, with 17 bases between. CDR3 length: 15 amino acids. CDR1 is MNHNS and CDR2 is SASEGT in the germline V gene. This clonotype was sampled from a human donor in a cohort sampled during active COVID-19. Material for sequencing was peripheral blood. The chain recombines TRBV6-1 with TRBJ2-7, with D tentatively TRBD2 (7 bases). The chain's CDR3 is CASSEWGGRSNEQYF. CDR3 nucleotides: TGTGCCAGCAGTGAGTGGGGGGGGCGCTCAAACGAGCAGTACTTC.